This T cell receptor (beta chain) was retrieved from a study of blood T cell repertoires in COVID-19 (TCRdb year 2020). Broadly, across the study: Samples from collaborators originated in the United States, Italy and Spain and spanned both the acute and convalescent phases of COVID-19. The prospective study material was composed of cDNA or gDNA derived from T cells, B-cell-depleted T cells, or PBMCs. The dataset comprised deeply sampled blood TCRbeta repertoires from subjects exposed to, actively infected with, or recovered from COVID-19. A freely available public database, intended as a resource for researchers studying the immune response to SARS-CoV-2, is where the repertoires were released. The samples were drawn from the first 160 participants of the ongoing ImmuneRACE study and from roughly 1,300 subjects provided by 6 global collaborators. Sample metadata almost always included a de-identified subject ID, COVID-19 status, age in years and sex. HLA class I and class II types, where available, came from metadata supplied by the sample provider rather than from assay-based typing.

The CDR3, cysteine through phenylalanine, is 15 amino acids long. The entry retains the CDR3 DNA only, 45 bases that are in frame from base 1. For this chain, trimming is 0 bases at the V end and 6 bases at the J end, and the number of junction bases without a gene match is 8. Per the germline V gene (reference sequence), SGHKS is the CDR1 and YYEKEE is the CDR2. Broader findings and caveats from the paper: Clinical and demographic metadata were provided uncurated, with the amount varying by source and participant.

The immunoSEQ Assay, a bias-controlled multiplex PCR, was used to amplify TCRbeta CDR3 regions from genomic DNA. Per the source publication's procedure: Within the assay, amplification of reference gene primers was used to estimate how many nucleated cells each sample contained. To quantify the absolute abundance of each unique TCRbeta CDR3 rearrangement, sequence reads were collapsed and filtered. For each sample, productive Simpson clonality was calculated as the square root of Simpson's diversity index across productive rearrangements. The immuneACCESS repertoire file appears here via TCRdb, limited to in-frame rearrangements. These files lack a portion of the clones; in checked studies, under half of the deficit traces to unresolved V genes, and the cause of the others is not known. The V and J calls and clone size come from that table; D and trimming were worked out from the DNA. Recorded for this sample are around 250,000 clones; around 91% of them occurred a single time. Approximately 2.3% of the sample goes to the ten largest clones.

As regards this clone: Its antigen target is currently unknown. The sample holds no much larger clone one base away, and base qualities are not on file.

One collaborating source in Seattle enrolled patients during active infection and followed them longitudinally through the course of disease. Each collaborating institution followed its own protocols to collect whole blood in K2EDTA tubes. For TCRbeta analysis, collaborator samples were shipped as frozen whole blood, as isolated PBMCs, or as DNA extracted from either sample type. Sequences were obtained from peripheral blood. The chain joins TRBV5-5 to TRBJ2-5; 7 of the junction bases match TRBD1. The clonotype was recovered from a woman aged 55 to 70 with COVID-19, enrolled during active disease. CDR3 protein: CASSLVGQGEKTQYF. The sequence in DNA is TGTGCCAGCAGCTTGGTCGGGCAGGGGGAGAAGACCCAGTACTTC.